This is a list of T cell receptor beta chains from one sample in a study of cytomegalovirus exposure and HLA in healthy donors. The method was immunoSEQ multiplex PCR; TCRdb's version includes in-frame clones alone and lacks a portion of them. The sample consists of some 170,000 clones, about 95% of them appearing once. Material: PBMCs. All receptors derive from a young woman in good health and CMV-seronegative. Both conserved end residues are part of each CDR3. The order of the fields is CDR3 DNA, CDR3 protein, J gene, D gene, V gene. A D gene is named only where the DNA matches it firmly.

CDR3nt: TGTGCCAGCAGCTTTGCGGTCGAGCAGTACTTC
CDR3aa: CASSFAVEQYF
j_gene: TRBJ2-7
d_gene: NA
v_gene: TRBV7-9

CDR3nt: TGTGCCAGCAGTTTGGTGGCTTCCGGGGAGCTGTTTTTT
CDR3aa: CASSLVASGELFF
j_gene: TRBJ2-2
d_gene: NA
v_gene: TRBV5-5

CDR3nt: TGCGCCAGCAGCCCGGGGACAGGGGCTGAGCCCCAGCATTTT
CDR3aa: CASSPGTGAEPQHF
j_gene: TRBJ1-5
d_gene: TRBD1
v_gene: TRBV5-1

CDR3nt: TGCAGCGTTGAAGATATCACAGAGCAGTTCTTC
CDR3aa: CSVEDITEQFF
j_gene: TRBJ2-1
d_gene: NA
v_gene: TRBV29-1

CDR3nt: TGTGCCAGCAGTTACTCACAGGGAACATCTGAAGCTTTCTTT
CDR3aa: CASSYSQGTSEAFF
j_gene: TRBJ1-1
d_gene: NA
v_gene: TRBV6-5

CDR3nt: TGTGCCAGCAGCTTAGCGCTAGCGGGGGAGGCAGATACGCAGTATTTT
CDR3aa: CASSLALAGEADTQYF
j_gene: TRBJ2-3
d_gene: TRBD2
v_gene: TRBV7-6

CDR3nt: TGCGCCAGCAGCTTTAGTCCCTCGTCAGATACGCAGTATTTT
CDR3aa: CASSFSPSSDTQYF
j_gene: TRBJ2-3
d_gene: NA
v_gene: TRBV5-1

CDR3nt: TGTGCCAGCAGAACTCAACCCGGGGGGCACAACACTGAAGCTTTCTTT
CDR3aa: CASRTQPGGHNTEAFF
j_gene: TRBJ1-1
d_gene: NA
v_gene: TRBV27

CDR3nt: TGCAGCGTTGAAGATTGGTCTAGCGGGGGGACCCAAGAGACCCAGTACTTC
CDR3aa: CSVEDWSSGGTQETQYF
j_gene: TRBJ2-5
d_gene: TRBD2
v_gene: TRBV29-1

CDR3nt: TGCAGCGGGGGGGTTGGGACCTACAATGAGCAGTTCTTC
CDR3aa: CSGGVGTYNEQFF
j_gene: TRBJ2-1
d_gene: NA
v_gene: TRBV29-1

CDR3nt: TGTGCCAGCAGCCCCAGGGGCCTGAACACTGAAGCTTTCTTT
CDR3aa: CASSPRGLNTEAFF
j_gene: TRBJ1-1
d_gene: NA
v_gene: TRBV5-5

CDR3nt: TGTGCCAGCAGCGCCGGTGAAAAACTGTTTTTT
CDR3aa: CASSAGEKLFF
j_gene: TRBJ1-4
d_gene: NA
v_gene: TRBV9

CDR3nt: TGTGCCAGTACCGGAGAGGGTGCGAACTCCTACAATGAGCAGTTCTTC
CDR3aa: CASTGEGANSYNEQFF
j_gene: TRBJ2-1
d_gene: NA
v_gene: TRBV19